This T cell receptor beta chain was profiled in a study of control samples from healthy donors and cancer patients. Produced via immunoSEQ multiplex PCR; TCRdb's table is partial and in-frame only. The table includes roughly 83,000 clones, roughly four fifths detected once. Germline CDR1 SGHTS, CDR2 YDEGEE. Losses at the gene ends were 3 bases for V and 5 bases for J; bases not matched to a gene: 6. CDR3 length equals 15 residues. The chain carries TRBV5-8 and TRBJ2-5; TRBD1 aligns across 11 bases. The receptor was derived from a woman aged 55 to 70 in good health. Sequencing was done on a sample of blood. CDR3 bases: TGTGCCAGCAGCTCGTGGACAGGGGGCATGGAGACCCAGTACTTC. Translated, it gives CASSSWTGGMETQYF.